This entry features one TCR beta chain sequence. The entry originates in a study of blood T cells in healthy people across ages. The CDR3 consists of 14 residues. The V end was cut by 0 bases, the J end by 5 bases, with 7 bases between. Germline V CDR1 and CDR2: LNHNV, YYDKDF (reference sequence). The use of a sample-barcoded 5' primer and a J-beta primer mix characterized a second PCR of about 7 to 12 cycles. With 12 random nucleotides, a template-switch adaptor tagged each individual cDNA molecule. TCRdb analysed the 5' RACE reads with MiXCR anew, one entry per CDR3 protein. This sample carries 1,300,000 or so distinct CDR3 sequences, roughly 64% of them seen once, and the ten largest clones take about 6.7%.

Sequenced sample: blood. The chain employs TRBV15 and TRBJ1-4, with D unresolved. The sequence came from a man aged 18 to 35 in good health. CDR3 amino acids: CATSREGQNEKLFF. The CDR3 nucleotides are TGTGCCACCAGCAGAGAAGGTCAGAATGAAAAACTGTTTTTT.